A selection of T cell receptor beta chains follows, all from one sample in a study of lymphopenia after photon versus proton radiotherapy. The repertoire was sequenced with immunoSEQ multiplex PCR; TCRdb's copy has only in-frame clones and lacks some. The sample consists of about 68,000 clones, roughly 88% of them appearing once. This sample comprised peripheral blood, obtained from a patient treated with photon-based radiotherapy. The receptors derive from a woman aged 70 to 79 with pancreatic cancer. Both conserved end residues are part of each CDR3. Fields, in order: D gene, clone size, V gene, J gene, CDR3 DNA, CDR3 protein. The D gene is left open where the match is weak. Clone size is shown for a subset of rows, as once, few, many or a class of expanded clone.

-,-,TRBV9,TRBJ2-5,TGTGCCAGCAGCGTCCGGGTTGGCCCGGAGACCCAGTACTTC,CASSVRVGPETQYF
-,-,TRBV7-9,TRBJ1-4,TGTGCCAGCAGCTTAGCGCAGGCGGGGGAAAAACTGTTTTTT,CASSLAQAGEKLFF
-,-,TRBV6-1,TRBJ2-2,TGTGCCAGCAAATTCCAGACGAACACCGGGGAGCTGTTTTTT,CASKFQTNTGELFF
-,-,TRBV7-9,TRBJ1-2,TGTGCCAGCAGCCCAGAAGGGGGGAGGAACTATGGCTACACCTTC,CASSPEGGRNYGYTF
-,-,TRBV7-3,TRBJ2-1,TGTGCCAGCAGCCCAACCCTGGGGTACAATGAGCAGTTCTTC,CASSPTLGYNEQFF
TRBD1,-,TRBV15,TRBJ1-4,TGTGCCACCAGCTTGACAGGGGGCTTTGAAAAACTGTTTTTT,CATSLTGGFEKLFF
-,once,TRBV5-6,TRBJ2-7,TGTGCCAGCAGCCCTTCCGTGACTAGAGCCAACCTCTACGAGCAGTACTTC,CASSPSVTRANLYEQYF
-,-,TRBV5-3,TRBJ2-7,TGTGCCAGAAGGGTGCGCGACGAGCAGTACTTC,CARRVRDEQYF
-,-,TRBV6-1,TRBJ2-1,TGTGCCAGCAGTGATAGAGAGACAGCCTACAATGAGCAGTTCTTC,CASSDRETAYNEQFF
TRBD1,-,TRBV6-4,TRBJ1-5,TGTGCCAGCACGCGACAGGGCCAAGTAAATCAGCCCCAGCATTTT,CASTRQGQVNQPQHF
-,-,TRBV6-1,TRBJ2-7,TGTGCCAGCTTCGGACTCACTGGCTACGAGCAGTACTTC,CASFGLTGYEQYF
-,-,TRBV7-3,TRBJ2-7,TGTGCCAGCAGCTGGGGGCAGGGAGCCTACGAGCAGTACTTC,CASSWGQGAYEQYF
-,-,TRBV29-1,TRBJ2-2,TGCAGCGTTGGGTTCGCGGCGCTGGGCGGTAACACCGGGGAGCTGTTTTTT,CSVGFAALGGNTGELFF
TRBD1,-,TRBV2,TRBJ1-2,TGTGCCAGCAGGGGGACAGGGGGCTATGGCTACACCTTC,CASRGTGGYGYTF
-,-,TRBV7-2,TRBJ2-7,TGTGCCACTAACGCAGAGGACAGCTACGAGCAGTACTTC,CATNAEDSYEQYF
-,-,TRBV4-3,TRBJ2-7,TGCGCCAGCTCTCTCGGGACGGATTCCTACGAGCAGTACTTC,CASSLGTDSYEQYF
-,-,TRBV23-1,TRBJ2-7,TGCGCCAGCAGTGAGTGGGGTTCCTACGAGCAGTACTTC,CASSEWGSYEQYF
TRBD1,-,TRBV7-9,TRBJ2-7,TGTGCCAGCAGCTCGACCGGGACAGGGAAGGGGGAGCAGTACTTC,CASSSTGTGKGEQYF
TRBD1,-,TRBV6-6,TRBJ2-7,TGTGCCAGCAGGGACCTACAGGGGGTGTCCTACGAGCAGTACTTC,CASRDLQGVSYEQYF
TRBD1,-,TRBV4-3,TRBJ2-7,TGCGCCAGCAGCCAAGTCACAGGGGGCGAGCAGTACTTC,CASSQVTGGEQYF
-,-,TRBV6-5,TRBJ1-1,TGTGCCAGCAGTTACTCGATCGGGGTTGCTGAAGCTTTCTTT,CASSYSIGVAEAFF
-,-,TRBV11-2,TRBJ2-1,TGTGCCAGCAGCCCCAGAATCAGTCGGTACGAACATGAGCAGTTCTTC,CASSPRISRYEHEQFF
TRBD1,-,TRBV6-1,TRBJ1-5,TGTGCCAGCAGTGAGAGGACAGGGGTACAGCCCCAGCATTTT,CASSERTGVQPQHF
TRBD1,-,TRBV18,TRBJ1-2,TGTGCCAGCTCACCAGTAGGCAGTGACAGGGTCCCCTATGGCTACACCTTC,CASSPVGSDRVPYGYTF
-,-,TRBV18,TRBJ1-1,TGTGCCAGCTTCATTCGGGGGGCCACTGAAGCTTTCTTT,CASFIRGATEAFF
TRBD2,-,TRBV15,TRBJ2-2,TGTGCCACCAGCAGAGATCGGCTAGCGGGGAACACCGGGGAGCTGTTTTTT,CATSRDRLAGNTGELFF
TRBD2,-,TRBV6-5,TRBJ2-7,TGTGCCAGTCTATCCACTAGCGGGAGGGAACAGTTC,CASLSTSGREQF
TRBD2,-,TRBV7-2,TRBJ2-7,TGTGCCAGCAGCATTACTAGCGGGAGGGCATCCTGGACTTCCTACGAGCAGTACTTC,CASSITSGRASWTSYEQYF
TRBD2,-,TRBV4-3,TRBJ2-3,TGCGCCAGCAGCCAAGAGGGTAGCGGCCTCGGGGGGGATACGCAGTATTTT,CASSQEGSGLGGDTQYF
-,-,TRBV9,TRBJ2-1,TGTGCCAGCAGCGTAGAGGGCCCGACTCGGGAGCAGTTCTTC,CASSVEGPTREQFF
TRBD2,-,TRBV15,TRBJ2-7,TGTGCCACCAGCAGGGGAGCGGGGGGGCTGTACGAGCAGTACTTC,CATSRGAGGLYEQYF
-,few,TRBV18,TRBJ2-3,TGTGCCAGCTCAACTCAGGGACACCACTACGGGGATACGCAGTATTTT,CASSTQGHHYGDTQYF
TRBD1,-,TRBV28,TRBJ2-1,TGTGCCAGCAGTGGACAGGGGTTAAGCTACAATGAGCAGTTCTTC,CASSGQGLSYNEQFF
-,-,TRBV28,TRBJ2-7,TGTGCCAGCAGTTTATCCGGGGAGGAGCGCGGGCTCGCGCAGTACTTC,CASSLSGEERGLAQYF
-,-,TRBV9,TRBJ1-5,TGTGCCAGCAGCGTAGACGGGTATAGCAATCAGCCCCAGCATTTT,CASSVDGYSNQPQHF
-,-,TRBV19,TRBJ1-5,TGTGCCAGTAGTATTAGTTCGGAACAGCCCCAGCATTTT,CASSISSEQPQHF